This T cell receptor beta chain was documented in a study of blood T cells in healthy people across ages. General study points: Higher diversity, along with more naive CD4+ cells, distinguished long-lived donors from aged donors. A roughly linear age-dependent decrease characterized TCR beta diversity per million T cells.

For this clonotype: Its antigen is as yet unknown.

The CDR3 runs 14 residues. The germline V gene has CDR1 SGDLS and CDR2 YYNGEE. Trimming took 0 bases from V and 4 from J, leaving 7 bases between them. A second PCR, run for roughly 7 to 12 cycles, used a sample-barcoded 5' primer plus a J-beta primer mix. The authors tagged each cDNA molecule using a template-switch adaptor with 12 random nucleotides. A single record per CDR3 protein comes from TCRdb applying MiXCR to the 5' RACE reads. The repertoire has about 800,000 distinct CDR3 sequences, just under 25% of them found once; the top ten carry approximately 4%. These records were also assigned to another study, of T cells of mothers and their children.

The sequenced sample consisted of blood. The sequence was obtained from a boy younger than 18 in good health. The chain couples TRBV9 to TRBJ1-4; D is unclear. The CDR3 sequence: CASSVAPNNEKLFF. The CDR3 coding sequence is TGTGCCAGCAGCGTAGCGCCGAATAATGAAAAACTGTTTTTT.